The present entry profiles one TCR beta chain with its context. What it recognizes is unknown. V dropped 2 bases and J dropped 6 bases, with 7 bases sitting between them. This CDR3 region has 13 residues. This sample was taken from a study of yellow fever vaccine responses in identical twins. Study findings and constraints: Reports say the vaccine T cell response in twins looked partly convergent and partly personalized.

TCRdb redid the calling of the RT-PCR reads with MiXCR, one entry per CDR3 protein. The sample gives under 20,000 distinct CDR3 sequences, 65% to 75% of which show up once; more than 2% is in the top ten. The V and J genes are TRBV12-3 or TRBV12-4 and TRBJ2-2, with D maybe TRBD1 (5 bases). The receptor was isolated from a woman between 18 and 29 years old who received the yellow fever vaccine. The source material was T cells from blood (PBMCs), unsorted or a sorted subset (not recorded which), sampled before or after yellow fever vaccination (not recorded which). CDR3 in DNA: TGTGCCAGCAGTTTACTAGGGGCCGGGGAGCTGTTTTTT. This codes for CASSLLGAGELFF.